The rows below give T cell receptor beta chains drawn from one sample of a study of human CD8 memory T cell subsets. For each CDR3 protein, TCRdb gives one entry from its re-call of the 5' RACE reads, without DNA. The sample table sets out 5,000 to 8,000 distinct CDR3 sequences. What was sequenced was CD8+ effector memory T cells (TEM) sorted from PBMCs. These receptors were obtained from a human donor in good health. CDR3s include the opening cysteine and the closing phenylalanine or tryptophan. Expanded clones get a size class; other rows say once, few or many, or leave the size out.

V	J	size	CDR3
TRBV20-1	TRBJ2-3	medium-sized	CSASTWLAGGTDTQYF
TRBV25-1	TRBJ1-5	.	CASSAWVSNQPQHF
TRBV28	TRBJ2-1	.	CASSSTQGSSSSYNEQFF
TRBV28	TRBJ1-2	.	CASSTGQGANYGYTF
TRBV5-4	TRBJ2-7	.	CASSLALGGRYEQYF
TRBV6-6	TRBJ2-5	.	CASSYSAGGQETQYF
TRBV29-1	TRBJ1-2	.	CSVEEMSMDRGANYGYTF
TRBV29-1	TRBJ2-2	.	CSVEEAHNANTGELFF
TRBV6-1	TRBJ2-3	.	CASSELSGADTQYF
TRBV20-1	TRBJ2-7	.	CSASQGTDLYEQYF
TRBV20-1	TRBJ1-3	.	CSARVPGISGNTIYF
TRBV20-1	TRBJ1-2	.	CSARDQRNSVNYGYTF
TRBV12-3/TRBV12-4	TRBJ2-4	.	CASSLESVIQYF
TRBV12-3/TRBV12-4	TRBJ1-5	.	CASSITGVRGNQPQHF
TRBV12-3/TRBV12-4	TRBJ2-3	.	CASGGTDTQYF
TRBV4-1	TRBJ1-1	medium-sized	CASSQGHFGTDNTEAFF
TRBV4-1	TRBJ1-6	.	CASSQGTVNSPLHF
TRBV5-4	TRBJ1-2	medium-sized	CASSLSGTDIAYGYTF
TRBV15	TRBJ1-5	.	CATSRDLTGGSNQPQHF
TRBV28	TRBJ2-7	.	CASGGLGQGLLTSYEQYF
TRBV4-3	TRBJ1-6	.	CASSQDIPGQLYNSPLHF
TRBV29-1	TRBJ2-7	.	CSVDGTAGSEQYF
TRBV5-1	TRBJ2-7	.	CASSLVPGRSNLYEQYF
TRBV27	TRBJ1-5	.	CASSSDYRGHQPQHF
TRBV10-2	TRBJ1-2	medium-sized	CASTMQGAEGYTF
TRBV3-1	TRBJ2-3	.	CASSQVPSGGTDTQYF